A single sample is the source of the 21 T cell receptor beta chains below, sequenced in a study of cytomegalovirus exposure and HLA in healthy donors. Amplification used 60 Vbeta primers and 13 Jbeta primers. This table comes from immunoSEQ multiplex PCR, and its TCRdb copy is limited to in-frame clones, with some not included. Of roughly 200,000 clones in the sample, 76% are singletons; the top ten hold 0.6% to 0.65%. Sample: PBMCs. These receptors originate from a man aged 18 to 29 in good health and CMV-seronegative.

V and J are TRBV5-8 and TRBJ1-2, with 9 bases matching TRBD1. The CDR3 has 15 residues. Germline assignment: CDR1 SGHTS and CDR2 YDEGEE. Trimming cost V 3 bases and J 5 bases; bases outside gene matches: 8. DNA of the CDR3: TGTGCCAGCAGCTCTTTCGGGACAGGGATGTATGGCTACACCTTC. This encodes CASSSFGTGMYGYTF.

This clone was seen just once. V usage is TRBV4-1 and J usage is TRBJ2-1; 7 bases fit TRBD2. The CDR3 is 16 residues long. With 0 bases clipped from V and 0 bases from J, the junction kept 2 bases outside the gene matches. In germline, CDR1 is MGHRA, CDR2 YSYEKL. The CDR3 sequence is CASSQEGGSSYNEQFF. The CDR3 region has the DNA TGCGCCAGCAGCCAAGAAGGCGGGAGCTCCTACAATGAGCAGTTCTTC.

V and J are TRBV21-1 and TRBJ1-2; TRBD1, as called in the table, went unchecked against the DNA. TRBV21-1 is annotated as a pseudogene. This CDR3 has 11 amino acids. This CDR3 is CAVRTGGCYTF. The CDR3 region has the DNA TGTGCCGTCCGGACAGGGGGCTGCTACACCTTC.

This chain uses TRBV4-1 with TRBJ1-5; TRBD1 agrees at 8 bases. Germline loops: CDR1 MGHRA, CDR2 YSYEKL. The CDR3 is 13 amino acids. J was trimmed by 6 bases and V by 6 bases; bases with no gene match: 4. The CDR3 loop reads CASRQGVGQPQHF. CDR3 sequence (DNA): TGCGCCAGCAGACAGGGGGTTGGTCAGCCCCAGCATTTT.

The CDR3 loop reads CASSLTTGTAPRTF. CDR3 coding DNA: TGTGCCAGTAGTCTCACTACTGGGACAGCCCCCAGGACCTTC. The chain uses TRBV19 and TRBJ1-2; TRBD1 matches 7 bases. V lost 5 bases, J lost 14 bases, and 17 bases stayed unmatched. Germline loops: CDR1 LNHDA, CDR2 SQIVND (reference sequence). This CDR3 is built from 14 residues.

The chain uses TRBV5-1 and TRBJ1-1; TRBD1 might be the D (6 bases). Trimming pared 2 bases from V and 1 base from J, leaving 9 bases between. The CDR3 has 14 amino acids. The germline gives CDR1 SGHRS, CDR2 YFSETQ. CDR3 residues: CASSFGTRNTEAFF. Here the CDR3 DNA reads TGCGCCAGCAGCTTTGGGACACGGAACACTGAAGCTTTCTTT.

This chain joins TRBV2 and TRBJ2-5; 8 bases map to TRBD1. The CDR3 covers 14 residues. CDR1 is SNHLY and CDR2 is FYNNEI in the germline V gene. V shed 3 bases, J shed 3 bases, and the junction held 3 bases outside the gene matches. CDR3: CASSDRTGKETQYF. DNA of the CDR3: TGTGCCAGCAGTGACCGGACAGGGAAAGAGACCCAGTACTTC. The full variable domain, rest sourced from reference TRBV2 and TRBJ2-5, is EPEVTQTPSHQVTQMGQEVILRCVPISNHLYFYWYRQILGQKVEFLVSFYNNEISEKSEIFDDQFSVERPDGSNFTLKIRSTKLEDSAMYFCASSDRTGKETQYFGPGTRLLVL.

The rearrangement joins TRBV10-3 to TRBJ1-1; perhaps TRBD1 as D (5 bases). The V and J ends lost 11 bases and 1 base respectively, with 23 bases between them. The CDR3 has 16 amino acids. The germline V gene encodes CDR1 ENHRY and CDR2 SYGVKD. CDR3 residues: CAAHVGGGIGNTEAFF. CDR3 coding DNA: TGTGCCGCCCACGTCGGGGGAGGGATTGGGAACACTGAAGCTTTCTTT.

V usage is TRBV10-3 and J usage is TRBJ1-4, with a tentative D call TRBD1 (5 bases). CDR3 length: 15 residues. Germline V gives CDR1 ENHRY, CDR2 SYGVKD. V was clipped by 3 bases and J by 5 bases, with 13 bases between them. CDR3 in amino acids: CAISDPSQGNEKLFF. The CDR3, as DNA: TGTGCCATCAGTGACCCTTCCCAGGGAAATGAAAAACTGTTTTTT.

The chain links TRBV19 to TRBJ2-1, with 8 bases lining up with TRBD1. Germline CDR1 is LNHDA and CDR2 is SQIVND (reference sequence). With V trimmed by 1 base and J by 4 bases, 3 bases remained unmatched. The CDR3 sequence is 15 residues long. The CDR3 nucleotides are TGTGCCAGTAGTATAGGGACAGGGATATACAATGAGCAGTTCTTC. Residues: CASSIGTGIYNEQFF.

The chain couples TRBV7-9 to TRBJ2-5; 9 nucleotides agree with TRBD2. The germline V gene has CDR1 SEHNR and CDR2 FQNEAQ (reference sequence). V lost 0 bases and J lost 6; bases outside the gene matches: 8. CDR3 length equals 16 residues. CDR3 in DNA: TGTGCCAGCAGCTTAGCGATGGGTAGCGGGAGTAAGACCCAGTACTTC. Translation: CASSLAMGSGSKTQYF. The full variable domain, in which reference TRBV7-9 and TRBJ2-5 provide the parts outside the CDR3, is DTGVSQNPRHKITKRGQNVTFRCDPISEHNRLYWYRQTLGQGPEFLTYFQNEAQLEKSRLLSDRFSAERPKGSFSTLEIQRTEQGDSAMYLCASSLAMGSGSKTQYFGPGTRLLVL.

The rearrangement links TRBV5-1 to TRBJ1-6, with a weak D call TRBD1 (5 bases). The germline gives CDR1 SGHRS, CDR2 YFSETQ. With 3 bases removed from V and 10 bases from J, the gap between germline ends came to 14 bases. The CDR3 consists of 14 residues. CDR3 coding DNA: TGCGCCAGCAGCTCCCAGGGTCCCCTGTCACCCCTCCACTTT. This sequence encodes CASSSQGPLSPLHF.

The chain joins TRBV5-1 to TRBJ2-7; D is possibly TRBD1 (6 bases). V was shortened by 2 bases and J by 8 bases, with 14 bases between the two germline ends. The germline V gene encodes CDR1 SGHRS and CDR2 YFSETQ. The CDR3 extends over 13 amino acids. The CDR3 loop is CASSFGTSGQQYF. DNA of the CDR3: TGCGCCAGCAGCTTCGGGACATCGGGACAGCAGTACTTC.

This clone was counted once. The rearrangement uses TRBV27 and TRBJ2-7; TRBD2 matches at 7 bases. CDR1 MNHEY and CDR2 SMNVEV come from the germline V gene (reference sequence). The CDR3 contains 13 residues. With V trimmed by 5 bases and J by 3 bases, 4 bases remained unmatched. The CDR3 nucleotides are TGTGCCAGCAGTCTGGCGGGAGACTACGAGCAGTACTTC. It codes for CASSLAGDYEQYF.

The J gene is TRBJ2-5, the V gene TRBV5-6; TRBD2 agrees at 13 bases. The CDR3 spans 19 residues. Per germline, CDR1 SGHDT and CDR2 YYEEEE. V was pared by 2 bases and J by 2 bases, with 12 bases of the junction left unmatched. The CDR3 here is CASSFYWTSGSPLQETQYF. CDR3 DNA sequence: TGTGCCAGCAGCTTTTACTGGACTAGCGGGAGTCCACTTCAAGAGACCCAGTACTTC. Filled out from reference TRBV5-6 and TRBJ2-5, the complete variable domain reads DAGVTQSPTHLIKTRGQQVTLRCSPKSGHDTVSWYQQALGQGPQFIFQYYEEEERQRGNFPDRFSGHQFPNYSSELNVNALLLGDSALYLCASSFYWTSGSPLQETQYFGPGTRLLVL.

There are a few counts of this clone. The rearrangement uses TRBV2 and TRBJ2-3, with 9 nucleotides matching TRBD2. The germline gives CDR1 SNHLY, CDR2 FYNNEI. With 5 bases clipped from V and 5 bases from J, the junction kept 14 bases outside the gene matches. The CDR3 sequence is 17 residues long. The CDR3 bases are TGTGCCAGCAGTTCCCATAGGACTAGCGATTCGGGAGATACGCAGTATTTT. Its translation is CASSSHRTSDSGDTQYF. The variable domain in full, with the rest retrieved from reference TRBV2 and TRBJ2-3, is EPEVTQTPSHQVTQMGQEVILRCVPISNHLYFYWYRQILGQKVEFLVSFYNNEISEKSEIFDDQFSVERPDGSNFTLKIRSTKLEDSAMYFCASSSHRTSDSGDTQYFGPGTRLTVL.

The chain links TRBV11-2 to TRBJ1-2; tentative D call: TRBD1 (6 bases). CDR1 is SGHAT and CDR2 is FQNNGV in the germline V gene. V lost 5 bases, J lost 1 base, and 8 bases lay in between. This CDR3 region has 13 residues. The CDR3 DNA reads TGTGCCAGCAGCCAGGGGATTAACTATGGCTACACCTTC. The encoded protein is CASSQGINYGYTF.

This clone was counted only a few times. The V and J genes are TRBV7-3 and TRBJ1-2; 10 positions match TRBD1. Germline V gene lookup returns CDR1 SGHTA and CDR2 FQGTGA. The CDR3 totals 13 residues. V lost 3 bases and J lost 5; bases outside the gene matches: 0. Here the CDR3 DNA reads TGTGCCAGCAGCTTGGGACAGGGGTATGGCTACACCTTC. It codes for CASSLGQGYGYTF. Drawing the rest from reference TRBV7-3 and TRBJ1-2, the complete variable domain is GAGVSQTPSNKVTEKGKYVELRCDPISGHTALYWYRQSLGQGPEFLIYFQGTGAADDSGLPNDRFFAVRPEGSVSTLKIQRTERGDSAVYLCASSLGQGYGYTFGSGTRLTVV.

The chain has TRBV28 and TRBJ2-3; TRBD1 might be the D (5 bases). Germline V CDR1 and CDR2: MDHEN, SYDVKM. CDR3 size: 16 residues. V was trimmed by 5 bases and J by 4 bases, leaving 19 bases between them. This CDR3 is CASSPWSLGRADTQYF. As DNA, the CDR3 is TGTGCCAGCAGTCCCTGGTCCCTGGGCAGGGCAGATACGCAGTATTTT.

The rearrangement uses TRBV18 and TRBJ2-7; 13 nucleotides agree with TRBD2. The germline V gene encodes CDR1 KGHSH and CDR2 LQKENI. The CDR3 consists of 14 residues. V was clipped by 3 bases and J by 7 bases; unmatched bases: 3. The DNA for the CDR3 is TGTGCCAGCTCACCGGGACTAGCGGGAAATGAGCAGTACTTC. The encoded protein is CASSPGLAGNEQYF. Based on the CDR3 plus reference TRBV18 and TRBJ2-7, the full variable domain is NAGVMQNPRHLVRRRGQEARLRCSPMKGHSHVYWYRQLPEEGLKFMVYLQKENIIDESGMPKERFSAEFPKEGPSILRIQQVVRGDSAAYFCASSPGLAGNEQYFGPGTRLTVT.

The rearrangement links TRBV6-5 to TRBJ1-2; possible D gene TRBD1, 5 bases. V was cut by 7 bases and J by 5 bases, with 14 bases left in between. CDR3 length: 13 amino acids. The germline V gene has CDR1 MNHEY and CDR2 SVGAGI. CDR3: CASKTREVYGYTF. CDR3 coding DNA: TGTGCCAGCAAGACCAGGGAGGTTTATGGCTACACCTTC.